Reported below is one TCR beta chain. Repertoires were generated with immunoSEQ multiplex PCR, while TCRdb's copy carries only in-frame clones and drops some. The sample has hundreds of thousands of clones; around 82% are singletons. This entry is derived from a study of blood T cell repertoires in COVID-19. Study as a whole: The analysed material was cDNA or gDNA that came from T cells, B-cell-depleted T cells, or PBMCs.

The receptor was isolated from a woman of 80 years or more with active or convalescent COVID-19. Sequences were obtained from peripheral blood.

The CDR3 loop reads CASSLNGPPGGEAFF. For the CDR3, the DNA is TGCGCCAGCAGCTTGAACGGACCTCCGGGGGGTGAAGCTTTCTTT. The chain has TRBV5-1 and TRBJ1-1; possible D gene TRBD1, 5 bases. CDR1 is SGHRS, CDR2 YFSETQ, per germline. The CDR3 length is 15 residues. With 1 base removed from V and 7 bases from J, the gap between germline ends came to 17 bases.